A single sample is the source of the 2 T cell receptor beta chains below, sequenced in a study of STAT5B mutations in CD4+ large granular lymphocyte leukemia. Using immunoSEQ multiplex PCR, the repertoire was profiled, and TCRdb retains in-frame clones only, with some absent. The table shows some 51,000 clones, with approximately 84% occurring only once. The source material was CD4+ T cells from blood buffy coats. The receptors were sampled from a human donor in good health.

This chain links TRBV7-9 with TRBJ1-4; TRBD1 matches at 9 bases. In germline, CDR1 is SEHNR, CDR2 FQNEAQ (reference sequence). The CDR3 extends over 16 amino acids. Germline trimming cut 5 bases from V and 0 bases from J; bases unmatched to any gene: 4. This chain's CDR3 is CASSLGDRATNEKLFF. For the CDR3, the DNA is TGTGCCAGCAGCCTAGGGGACAGGGCAACTAATGAAAAACTGTTTTTT.

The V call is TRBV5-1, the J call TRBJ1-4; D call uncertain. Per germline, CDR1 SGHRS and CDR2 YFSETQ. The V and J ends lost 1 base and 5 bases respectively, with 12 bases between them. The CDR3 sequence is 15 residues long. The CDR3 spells CASSLSRAPNEKLFF. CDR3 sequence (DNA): TGCGCCAGCAGCTTGAGCCGGGCGCCCAATGAAAAACTGTTTTTT.